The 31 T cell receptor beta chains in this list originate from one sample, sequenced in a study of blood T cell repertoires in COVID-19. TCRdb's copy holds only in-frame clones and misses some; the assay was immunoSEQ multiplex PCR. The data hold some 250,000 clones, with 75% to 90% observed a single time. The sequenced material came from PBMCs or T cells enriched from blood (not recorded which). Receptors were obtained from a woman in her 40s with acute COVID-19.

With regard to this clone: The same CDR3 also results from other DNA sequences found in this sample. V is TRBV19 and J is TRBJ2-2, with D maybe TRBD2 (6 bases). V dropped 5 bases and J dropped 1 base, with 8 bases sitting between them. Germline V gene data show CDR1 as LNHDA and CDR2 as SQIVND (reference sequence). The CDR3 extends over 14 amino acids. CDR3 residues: CASSLRGNTGELFF. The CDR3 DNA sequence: TGTGCCAGTAGTCTGCGGGGGAACACCGGGGAGCTGTTTTTT. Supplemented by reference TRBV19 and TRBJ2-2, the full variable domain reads DGGITQSPKYLFRKEGQNVTLSCEQNLNHDAMYWYRQDPGQGLRLIYYSQIVNDFQKGDIAEGYSVSREKKESFPLTVTSAQKNPTAFYLCASSLRGNTGELFFGEGSRLTVL.

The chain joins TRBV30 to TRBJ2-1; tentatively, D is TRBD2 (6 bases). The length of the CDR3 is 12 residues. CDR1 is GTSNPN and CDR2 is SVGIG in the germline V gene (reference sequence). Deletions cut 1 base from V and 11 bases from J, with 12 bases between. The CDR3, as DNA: TGTGCCTGGAGTGACGTAGCGGAGAAGCAGTTCTTC. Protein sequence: CAWSDVAEKQFF.

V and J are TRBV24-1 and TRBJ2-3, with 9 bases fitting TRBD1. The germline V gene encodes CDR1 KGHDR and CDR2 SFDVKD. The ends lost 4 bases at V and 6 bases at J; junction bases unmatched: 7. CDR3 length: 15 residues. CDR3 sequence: CATSEPGQGLDTQYF. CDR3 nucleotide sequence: TGTGCCACCAGTGAGCCGGGACAGGGTTTGGATACGCAGTATTTT.

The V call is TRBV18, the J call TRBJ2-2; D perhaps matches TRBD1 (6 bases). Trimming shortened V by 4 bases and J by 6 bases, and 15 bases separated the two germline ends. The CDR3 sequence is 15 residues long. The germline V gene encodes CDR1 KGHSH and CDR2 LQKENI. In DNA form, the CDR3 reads TGTGCCAGCTCACTCGACGAAGGGGGAGCCGGGGAGCTGTTTTTT. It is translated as CASSLDEGGAGELFF.

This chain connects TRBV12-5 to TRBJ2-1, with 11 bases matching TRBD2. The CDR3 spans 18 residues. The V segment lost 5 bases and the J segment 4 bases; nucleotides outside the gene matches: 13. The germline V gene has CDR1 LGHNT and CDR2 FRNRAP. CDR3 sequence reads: CASGGLGTSGRKYNEQFF. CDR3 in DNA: TGTGCTAGTGGTGGGCTCGGGACTAGCGGACGAAAATACAATGAGCAGTTCTTC. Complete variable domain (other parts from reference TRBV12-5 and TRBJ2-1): DARVTQTPRHKVTEMGQEVTMRCQPILGHNTVFWYRQTMMQGLELLAYFRNRAPLDDSGMPKDRFSAEMPDATLATLKIQPSEPRDSAVYFCASGGLGTSGRKYNEQFFGPGTRLTVL.

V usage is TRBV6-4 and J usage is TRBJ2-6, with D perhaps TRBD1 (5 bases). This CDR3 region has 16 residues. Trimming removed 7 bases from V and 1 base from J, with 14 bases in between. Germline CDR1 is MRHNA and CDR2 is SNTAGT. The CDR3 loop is CASTPGFPSGANVLTF. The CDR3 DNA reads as TGTGCCAGCACCCCAGGGTTCCCGTCTGGGGCCAACGTCCTGACTTTC.

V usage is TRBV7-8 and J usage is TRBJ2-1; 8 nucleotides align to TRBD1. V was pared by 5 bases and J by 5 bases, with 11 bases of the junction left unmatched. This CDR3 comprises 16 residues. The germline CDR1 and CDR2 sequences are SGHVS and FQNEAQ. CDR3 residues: CASSLYRTGSDNEQFF. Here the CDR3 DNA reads TGTGCCAGCAGCCTTTACCGGACAGGGTCGGACAATGAGCAGTTCTTC.

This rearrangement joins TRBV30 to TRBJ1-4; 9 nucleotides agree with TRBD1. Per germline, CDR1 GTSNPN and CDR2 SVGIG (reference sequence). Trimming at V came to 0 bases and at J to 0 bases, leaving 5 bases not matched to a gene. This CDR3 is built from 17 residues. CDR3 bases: TGTGCCTGGAGTGTCCACAGGGGGCCGGCAACTAATGAAAAACTGTTTTTT. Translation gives CAWSVHRGPATNEKLFF.

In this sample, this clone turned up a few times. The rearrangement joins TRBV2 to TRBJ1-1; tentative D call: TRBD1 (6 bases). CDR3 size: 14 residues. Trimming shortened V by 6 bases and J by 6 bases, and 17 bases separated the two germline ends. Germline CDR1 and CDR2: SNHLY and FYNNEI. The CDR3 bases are TGTGCCAGCAGACCGGACAGAGGGAAACCTGAAGCTTTCTTT. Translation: CASRPDRGKPEAFF.

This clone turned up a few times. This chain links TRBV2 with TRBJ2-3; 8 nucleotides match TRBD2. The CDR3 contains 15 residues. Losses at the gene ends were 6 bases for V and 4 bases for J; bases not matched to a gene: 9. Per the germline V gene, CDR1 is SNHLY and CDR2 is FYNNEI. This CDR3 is CASSGSGSVADTQYF. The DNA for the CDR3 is TGTGCCAGCAGCGGAAGCGGGAGTGTTGCAGATACGCAGTATTTT.

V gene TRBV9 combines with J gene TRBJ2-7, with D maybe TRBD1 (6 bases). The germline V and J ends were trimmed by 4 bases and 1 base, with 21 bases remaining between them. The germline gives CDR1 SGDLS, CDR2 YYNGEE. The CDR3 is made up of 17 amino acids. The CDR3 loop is CASSSRTGTTSSYEQYF. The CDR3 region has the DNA TGTGCCAGCAGCTCTCGCACCGGGACAACCTCTTCCTACGAGCAGTACTTC.

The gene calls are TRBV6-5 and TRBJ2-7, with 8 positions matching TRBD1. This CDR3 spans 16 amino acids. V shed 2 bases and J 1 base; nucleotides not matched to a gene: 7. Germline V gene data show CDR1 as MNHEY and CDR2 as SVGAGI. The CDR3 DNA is TGTGCCAGCAGTTACCAACAGGGGGTGAGTTCCTACGAGCAGTACTTC. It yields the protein CASSYQQGVSSYEQYF.

CDR3 sequence reads: CASSIGGKGNSPLHF. CDR3 sequence (DNA): TGTGCCAGTAGTATCGGGGGGAAAGGGAATTCACCCCTCCACTTT. V is TRBV19 and J is TRBJ1-6, with D maybe TRBD1 (5 bases). With 3 bases removed from V and 7 bases from J, the gap between germline ends came to 13 bases. There are 15 residues in the CDR3. Germline CDR1 and CDR2: LNHDA and SQIVND (reference sequence).

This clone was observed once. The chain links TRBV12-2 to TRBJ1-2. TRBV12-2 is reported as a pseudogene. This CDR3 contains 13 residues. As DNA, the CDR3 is TGTGCAAGTCGAGGAGGTCAGAACTATGGCTACACCTTC. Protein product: CASRGGQNYGYTF.

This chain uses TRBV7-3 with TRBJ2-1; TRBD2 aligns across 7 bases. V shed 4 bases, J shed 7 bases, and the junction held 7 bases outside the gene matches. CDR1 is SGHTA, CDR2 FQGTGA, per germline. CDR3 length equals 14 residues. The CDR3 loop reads CASSSPGLHNEQFF. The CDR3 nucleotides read TGTGCCAGCAGCTCTCCGGGACTACATAATGAGCAGTTCTTC.

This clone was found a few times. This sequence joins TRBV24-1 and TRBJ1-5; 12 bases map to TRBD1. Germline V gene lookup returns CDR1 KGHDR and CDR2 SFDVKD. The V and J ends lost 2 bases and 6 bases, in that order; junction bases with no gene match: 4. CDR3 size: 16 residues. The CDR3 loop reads CATSDSGQGAFQPQHF. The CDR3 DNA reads TGTGCCACCAGTGATTCGGGACAGGGGGCCTTTCAGCCCCAGCATTTT.

CDR3 bases: TGTGCCAGCAGCTTATCTAGCGGAGCCTACGAGCAGTACTTC. This codes for CASSLSSGAYEQYF. The chain is built from TRBV13 and TRBJ2-7; 7 nucleotides align to TRBD2. The CDR3 is 14 amino acids. In germline, CDR1 is PRHDT, CDR2 FYEKMQ (reference sequence). Trimming cost V 2 bases and J 2 bases; bases outside gene matches: 3.

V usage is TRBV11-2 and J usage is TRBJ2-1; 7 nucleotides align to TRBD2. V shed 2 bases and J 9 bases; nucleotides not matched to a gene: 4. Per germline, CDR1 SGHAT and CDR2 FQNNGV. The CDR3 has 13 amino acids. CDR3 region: CASSLMLAGEQFF. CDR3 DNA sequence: TGTGCCAGCAGCTTAATGTTAGCGGGTGAGCAGTTCTTC.

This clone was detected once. The CDR3 reads CASSTGTSGSWGTDTQYF. DNA of the CDR3: TGCGCCAGCAGCACCGGGACTAGCGGGAGTTGGGGCACAGATACGCAGTATTTT. The rearrangement links TRBV5-1 to TRBJ2-3, with 14 nucleotides matching TRBD2. J was trimmed by 1 base and V by 4 bases; bases with no gene match: 8. The CDR3 totals 18 residues. The germline CDR1 and CDR2 sequences are SGHRS and YFSETQ.

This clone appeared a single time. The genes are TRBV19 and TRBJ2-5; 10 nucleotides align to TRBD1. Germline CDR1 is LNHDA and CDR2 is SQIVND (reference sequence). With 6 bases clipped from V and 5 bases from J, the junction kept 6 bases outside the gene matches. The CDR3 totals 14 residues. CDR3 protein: CASRPGQGYETQYF. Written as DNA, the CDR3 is TGTGCCAGTAGGCCGGGACAGGGGTATGAGACCCAGTACTTC.

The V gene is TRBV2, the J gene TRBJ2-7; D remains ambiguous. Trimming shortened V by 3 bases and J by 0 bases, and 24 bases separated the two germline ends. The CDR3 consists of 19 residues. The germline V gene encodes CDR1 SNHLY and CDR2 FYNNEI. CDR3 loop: CASSDTPGFDIKSSYEQYF. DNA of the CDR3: TGTGCCAGCAGTGACACACCAGGTTTTGACATCAAGAGCTCCTACGAGCAGTACTTC.

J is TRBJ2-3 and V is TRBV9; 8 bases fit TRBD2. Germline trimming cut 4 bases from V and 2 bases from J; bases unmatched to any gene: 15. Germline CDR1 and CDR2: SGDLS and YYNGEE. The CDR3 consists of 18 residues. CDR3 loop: CASSPRGGGRPNTDTQYF. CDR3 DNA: TGTGCCAGCAGCCCCCGGGGGGGCGGGAGGCCCAACACAGATACGCAGTATTTT.

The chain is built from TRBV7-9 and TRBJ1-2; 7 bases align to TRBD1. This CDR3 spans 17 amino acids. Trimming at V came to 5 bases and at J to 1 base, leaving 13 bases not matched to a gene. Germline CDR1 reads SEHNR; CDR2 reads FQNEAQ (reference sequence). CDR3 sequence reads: CASSLRLGTEINYGYTF. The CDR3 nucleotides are TGTGCCAGCAGCCTAAGATTGGGGACAGAGATTAACTATGGCTACACCTTC.

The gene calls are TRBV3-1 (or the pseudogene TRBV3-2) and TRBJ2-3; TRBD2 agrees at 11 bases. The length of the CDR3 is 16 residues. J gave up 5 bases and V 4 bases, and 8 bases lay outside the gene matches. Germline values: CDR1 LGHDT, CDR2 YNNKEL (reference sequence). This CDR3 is CASSPELAGAGDTQYF. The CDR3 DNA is TGTGCCAGCAGCCCTGAACTAGCGGGAGCGGGAGATACGCAGTATTTT.

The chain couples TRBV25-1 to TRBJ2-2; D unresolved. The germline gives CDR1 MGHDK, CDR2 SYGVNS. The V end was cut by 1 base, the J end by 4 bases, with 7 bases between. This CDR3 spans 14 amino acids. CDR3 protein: CASSESPGTGELFF. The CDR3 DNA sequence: TGTGCCAGCAGTGAATCTCCGGGCACCGGGGAGCTGTTTTTT.

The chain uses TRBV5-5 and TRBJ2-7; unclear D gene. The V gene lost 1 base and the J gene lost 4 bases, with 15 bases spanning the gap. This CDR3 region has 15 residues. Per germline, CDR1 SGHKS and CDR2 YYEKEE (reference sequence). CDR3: CASSLFQELVYEQYF. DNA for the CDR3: TGTGCCAGCAGCTTGTTCCAGGAATTGGTATACGAGCAGTACTTC.

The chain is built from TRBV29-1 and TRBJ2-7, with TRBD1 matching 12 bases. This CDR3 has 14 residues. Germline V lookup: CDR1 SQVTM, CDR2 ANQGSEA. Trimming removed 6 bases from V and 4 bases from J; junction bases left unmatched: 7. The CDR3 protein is CSVGEGQGAYEQYF. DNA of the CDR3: TGCAGCGTCGGGGAGGGACAGGGGGCTTACGAGCAGTACTTC.

Written as DNA, the CDR3 is TGTGCCAGCAGTTCCCAATCCGGGACTAACAATGAGCAGTTCTTC. Its translation: CASSSQSGTNNEQFF. V gene TRBV7-2 combines with J gene TRBJ2-1, with 7 bases aligning to TRBD2. The germline V gene has CDR1 SGHTA and CDR2 FQGNSA. After removal of 6 bases from V and 5 bases from J, the junction contained 10 bases not matched to a gene. The CDR3 is 15 amino acids.

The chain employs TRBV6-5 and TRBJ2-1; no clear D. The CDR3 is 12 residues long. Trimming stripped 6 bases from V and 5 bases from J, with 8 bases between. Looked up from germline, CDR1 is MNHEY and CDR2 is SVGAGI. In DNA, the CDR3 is TGTGCCAGCAGGGTTCGAGACAATGAGCAGTTCTTC. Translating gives CASRVRDNEQFF.

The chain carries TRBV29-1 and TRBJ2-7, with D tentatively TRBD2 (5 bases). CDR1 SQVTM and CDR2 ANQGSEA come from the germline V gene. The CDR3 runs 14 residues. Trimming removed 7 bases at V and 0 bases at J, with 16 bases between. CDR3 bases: TGCAGCGGCGCGTCAGGACTGAGCTCCTACGAGCAGTACTTC. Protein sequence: CSGASGLSSYEQYF.

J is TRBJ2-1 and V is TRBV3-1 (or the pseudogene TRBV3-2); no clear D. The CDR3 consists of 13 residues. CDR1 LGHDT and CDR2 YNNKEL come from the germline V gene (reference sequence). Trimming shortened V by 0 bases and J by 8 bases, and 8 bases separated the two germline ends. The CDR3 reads CASSQDRVYEQFF. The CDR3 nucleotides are TGTGCCAGCAGCCAAGATCGTGTATATGAGCAGTTCTTC.